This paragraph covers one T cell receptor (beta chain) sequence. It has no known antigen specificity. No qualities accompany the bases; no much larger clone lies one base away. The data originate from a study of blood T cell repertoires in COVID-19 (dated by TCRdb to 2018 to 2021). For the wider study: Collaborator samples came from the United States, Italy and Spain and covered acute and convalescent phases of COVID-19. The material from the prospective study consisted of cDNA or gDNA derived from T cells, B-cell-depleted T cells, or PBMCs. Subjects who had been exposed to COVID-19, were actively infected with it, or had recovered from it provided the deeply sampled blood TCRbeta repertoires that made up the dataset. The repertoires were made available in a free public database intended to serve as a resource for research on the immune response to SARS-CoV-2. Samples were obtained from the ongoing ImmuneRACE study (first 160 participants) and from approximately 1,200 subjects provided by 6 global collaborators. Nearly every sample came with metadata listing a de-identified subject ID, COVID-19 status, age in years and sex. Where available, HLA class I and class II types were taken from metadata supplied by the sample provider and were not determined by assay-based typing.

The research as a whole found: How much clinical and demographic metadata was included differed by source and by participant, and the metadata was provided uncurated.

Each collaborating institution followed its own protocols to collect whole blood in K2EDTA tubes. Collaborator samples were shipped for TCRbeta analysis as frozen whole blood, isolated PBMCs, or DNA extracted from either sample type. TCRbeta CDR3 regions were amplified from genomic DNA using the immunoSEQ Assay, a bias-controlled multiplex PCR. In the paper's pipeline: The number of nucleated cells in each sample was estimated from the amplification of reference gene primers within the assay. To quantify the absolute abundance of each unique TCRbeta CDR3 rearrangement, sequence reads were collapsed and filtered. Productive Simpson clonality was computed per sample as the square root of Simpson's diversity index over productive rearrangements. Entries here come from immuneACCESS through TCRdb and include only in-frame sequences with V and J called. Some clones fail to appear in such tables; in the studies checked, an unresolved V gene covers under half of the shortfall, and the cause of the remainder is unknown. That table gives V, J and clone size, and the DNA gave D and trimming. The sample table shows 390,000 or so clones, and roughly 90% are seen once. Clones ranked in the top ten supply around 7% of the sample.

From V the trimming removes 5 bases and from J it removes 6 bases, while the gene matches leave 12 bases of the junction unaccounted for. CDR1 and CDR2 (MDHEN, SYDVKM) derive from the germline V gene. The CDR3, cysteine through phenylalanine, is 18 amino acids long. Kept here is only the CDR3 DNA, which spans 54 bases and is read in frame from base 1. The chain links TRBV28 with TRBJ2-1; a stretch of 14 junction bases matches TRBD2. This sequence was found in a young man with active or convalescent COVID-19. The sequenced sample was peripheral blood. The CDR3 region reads CASSSPRWGTSGSNEQFF. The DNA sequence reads TGTGCCAGCAGTAGCCCGCGATGGGGGACTAGCGGGAGCAATGAGCAGTTCTTC.